This TCR beta chain was recovered during a study of radiotherapy plus CTLA-4 blockade in lung cancer. Those with chemo-refractory metastatic non-small-cell lung cancer were treated with focal radiation combined with CTLA-4 blockade using ipilimumab. Profiling relied on immunoSEQ multiplex PCR, and the TCRdb table lists in-frame clones only, not all of them. The sample lists roughly 50,000 clones, 65% to 85% occurring once. The CDR3 is made up of 14 amino acids. Germline V CDR1 and CDR2: WSHSY, SAAADI. With 8 bases clipped from V and 5 bases from J, the junction kept 8 bases outside the gene matches. A note on this clone: What it recognizes is unknown.

Study-wide results and limits: The study found tumor-derived TCR clones expanded in blood after radiotherapy plus ipilimumab.

The chain is built from TRBV10-2 and TRBJ2-1; 8 bases are a match to TRBD1. This sequence was found in a human donor with non-small cell lung cancer who had stable disease on radiotherapy plus ipilimumab. The sample in question was peripheral blood, obtained from a patient treated with radiotherapy plus ipilimumab. The CDR3 DNA follows: TGCGCCAGCGTCGGCAGGGGGCCTCACAATGAGCAGTTCTTC. Protein: CASVGRGPHNEQFF.